This record concerns one T cell receptor (beta chain) sequence. The antigen remains undetermined. These data come from a study of Ad26.COV2.S vaccination and SARS-CoV-2 variants. Study context: Dosing was one shot or two shots 56 days apart.

TCRdb keeps only in-frame clones here, not all; method: immunoSEQ multiplex PCR. Found here are about 350,000 clones, more than 75% of them singletons; the top ten hold 3.3%. Study findings and constraints: Vaccinees and placebo recipients showed similar non-spike TCR breadth.

Described treatment: over 15 received Ad26.COV2.S at low or high dose, single or two shots; roughly 5 received placebo; per-sample allocation not given. Vaccine and placebo recipients were sampled on day 63 after the first injection. This CDR3 has 16 amino acids. Germline loops: CDR1 SGDLS, CDR2 YYNGEE. V was cut by 0 bases and J by 4 bases, with 16 bases left in between. The rearrangement joins TRBV9 to TRBJ2-5; TRBD2 is a possible D gene (5 bases). This receptor was identified in a person aged 18-60 years who received the Ad26.COV2.S COVID-19 vaccine or a placebo. This specimen was peripheral blood, taken in a trial of Ad26.COV2.S vaccine versus placebo. CDR3 DNA sequence: TGTGCCAGCAGCGTAGCCCACGGCCCGGGATTAGAGACCCAGTACTTC. Encoded protein: CASSVAHGPGLETQYF. The full variable domain, rest sourced from reference TRBV9 and TRBJ2-5, is DSGVTQTPKHLITATGQRVTLRCSPRSGDLSVYWYQQSLDQGLQFLIQYYNGEERAKGNILERFSAQQFPDLHSELNLSSLELGDSALYFCASSVAHGPGLETQYFGPGTRLLVL.